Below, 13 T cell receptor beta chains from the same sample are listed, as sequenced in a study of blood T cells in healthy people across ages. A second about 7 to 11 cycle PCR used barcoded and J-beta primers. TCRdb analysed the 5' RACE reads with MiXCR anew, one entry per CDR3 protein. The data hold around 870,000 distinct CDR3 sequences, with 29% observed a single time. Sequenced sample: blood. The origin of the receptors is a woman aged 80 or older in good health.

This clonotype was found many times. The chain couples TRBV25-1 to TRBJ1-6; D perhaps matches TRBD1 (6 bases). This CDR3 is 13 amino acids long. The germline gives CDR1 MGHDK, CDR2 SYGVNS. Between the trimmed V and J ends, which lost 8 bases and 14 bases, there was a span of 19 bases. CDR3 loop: CASGRDTGTSLHF. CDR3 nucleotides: TGTGCCAGCGGTCGGGACACGGGGACTTCCCTCCACTTT. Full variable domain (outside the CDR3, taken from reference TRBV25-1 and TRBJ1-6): EADIYQTPRYLVIGTGKKITLECSQTMGHDKMYWYQQDPGMELHLIHYSYGVNSTEKGDLSSESTVSRIRTEHFPLTLESARPSHTSQYLCASGRDTGTSLHFGNGTRLTVT.

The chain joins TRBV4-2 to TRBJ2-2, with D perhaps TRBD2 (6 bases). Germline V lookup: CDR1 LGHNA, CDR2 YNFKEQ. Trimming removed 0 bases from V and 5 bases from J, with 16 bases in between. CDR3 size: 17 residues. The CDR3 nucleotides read TGTGCCAGCAGCCAAGAACTAGCTCCGGACGGGACCGGGGAGCTGTTTTTT. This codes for CASSQELAPDGTGELFF.

CDR3 coding DNA: TGTGCCAGCAGCTTAGATGGCCCTGCTGAGACCCAGTACTTC. It codes for CASSLDGPAETQYF. The chain combines TRBV11-2 with TRBJ2-5; no clear D. Trimming cost V 0 bases and J 5 bases, with 10 bases left between them. CDR1 SGHAT and CDR2 FQNNGV come from the germline V gene. CDR3 length equals 14 residues.

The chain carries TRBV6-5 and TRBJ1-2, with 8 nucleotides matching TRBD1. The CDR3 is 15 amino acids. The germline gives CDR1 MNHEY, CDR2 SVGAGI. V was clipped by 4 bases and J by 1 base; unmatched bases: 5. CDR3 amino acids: CASSFGQGDNYGYTF. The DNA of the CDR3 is TGTGCCAGCAGTTTTGGACAGGGTGATAACTATGGCTACACCTTC.

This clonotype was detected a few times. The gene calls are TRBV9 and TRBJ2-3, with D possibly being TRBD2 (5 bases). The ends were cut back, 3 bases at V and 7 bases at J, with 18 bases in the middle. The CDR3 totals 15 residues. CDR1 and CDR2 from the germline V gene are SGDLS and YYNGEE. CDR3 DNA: TGTGCCAGCAGCGCCGTTGTCGCACCGACTAATACGCAGTATTTT. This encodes CASSAVVAPTNTQYF. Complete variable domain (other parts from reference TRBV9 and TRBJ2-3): DSGVTQTPKHLITATGQRVTLRCSPRSGDLSVYWYQQSLDQGLQFLIQYYNGEERAKGNILERFSAQQFPDLHSELNLSSLELGDSALYFCASSAVVAPTNTQYFGPGTRLTVL.

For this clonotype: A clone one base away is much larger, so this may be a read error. The CDR3 is CASSSVARTVYEQYF. As DNA, the CDR3 is TGTGCCAGCAGCTCAGTTGCCAGAACCGTCTACGAGCAGTACTTC. The chain carries TRBV11-2 and TRBJ2-7, with unresolved D. The CDR3 contains 15 residues. Trimming took 4 bases from V and 3 from J, leaving 16 bases between them. The germline V gene encodes CDR1 SGHAT and CDR2 FQNNGV.

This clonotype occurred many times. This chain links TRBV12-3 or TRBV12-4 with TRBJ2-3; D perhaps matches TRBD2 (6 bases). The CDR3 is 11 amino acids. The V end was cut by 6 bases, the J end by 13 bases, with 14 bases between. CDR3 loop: CASSLGTLEYF. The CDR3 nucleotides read TGTGCCAGCAGCCTCGGGACTCTTGAGTATTTT.

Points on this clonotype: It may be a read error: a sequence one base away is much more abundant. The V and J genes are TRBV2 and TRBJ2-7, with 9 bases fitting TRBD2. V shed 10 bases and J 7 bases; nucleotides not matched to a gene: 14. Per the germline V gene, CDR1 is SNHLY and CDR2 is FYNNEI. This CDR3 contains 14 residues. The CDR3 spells CATVAGVSYNEQYF. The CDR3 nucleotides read TGTGCCACTGTAGCGGGGGTCTCCTACAATGAGCAGTACTTC.

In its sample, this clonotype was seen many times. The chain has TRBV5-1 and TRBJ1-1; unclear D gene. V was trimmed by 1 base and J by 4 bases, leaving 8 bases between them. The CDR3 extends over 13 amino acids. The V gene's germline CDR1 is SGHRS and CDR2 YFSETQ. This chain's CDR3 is CASSLRGLTEAFF. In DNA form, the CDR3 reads TGCGCCAGCAGCTTGCGAGGGCTCACTGAAGCTTTCTTT.

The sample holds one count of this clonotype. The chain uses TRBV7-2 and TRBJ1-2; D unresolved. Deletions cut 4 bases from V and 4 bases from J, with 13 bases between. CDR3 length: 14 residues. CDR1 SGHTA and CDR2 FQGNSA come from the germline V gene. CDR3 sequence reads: CASSSRSTAYGYTF. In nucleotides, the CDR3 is TGTGCCAGCAGCTCCCGCTCTACAGCCTATGGCTACACCTTC.

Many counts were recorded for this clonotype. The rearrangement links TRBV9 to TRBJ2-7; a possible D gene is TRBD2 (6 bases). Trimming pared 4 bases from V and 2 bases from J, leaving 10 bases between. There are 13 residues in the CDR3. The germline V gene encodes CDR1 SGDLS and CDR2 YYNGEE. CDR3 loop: CASSPWGAYEQYF. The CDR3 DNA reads TGTGCCAGCAGCCCGTGGGGGGCCTACGAGCAGTACTTC.

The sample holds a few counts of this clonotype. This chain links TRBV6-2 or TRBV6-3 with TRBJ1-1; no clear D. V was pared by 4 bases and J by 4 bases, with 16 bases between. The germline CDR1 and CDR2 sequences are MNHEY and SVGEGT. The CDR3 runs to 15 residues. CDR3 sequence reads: CASSSRRTEGTEAFF. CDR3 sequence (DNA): TGTGCCAGCAGTTCACGGCGTACGGAAGGCACTGAAGCTTTCTTT.

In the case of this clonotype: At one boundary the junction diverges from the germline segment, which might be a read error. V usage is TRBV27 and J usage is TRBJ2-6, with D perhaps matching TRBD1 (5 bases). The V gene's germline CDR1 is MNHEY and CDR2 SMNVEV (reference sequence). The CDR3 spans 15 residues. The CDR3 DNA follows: TGTGCCAGCCCCCAGTTGAAGTCTGGGGCCAACGTCCGGACTTTC. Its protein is CASPQLKSGANVRTF. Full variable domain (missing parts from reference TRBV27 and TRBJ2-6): EAQVTQNPRYLITVTGKKLTVTCSQNMNHEYMSWYRQDPGLGLRQIYYSMNVEVTDKGDVPEGYKVSRKEKRNFPLILESPSPNQTSLYFCASPQLKSGANVRTFGAGSRLTVL.